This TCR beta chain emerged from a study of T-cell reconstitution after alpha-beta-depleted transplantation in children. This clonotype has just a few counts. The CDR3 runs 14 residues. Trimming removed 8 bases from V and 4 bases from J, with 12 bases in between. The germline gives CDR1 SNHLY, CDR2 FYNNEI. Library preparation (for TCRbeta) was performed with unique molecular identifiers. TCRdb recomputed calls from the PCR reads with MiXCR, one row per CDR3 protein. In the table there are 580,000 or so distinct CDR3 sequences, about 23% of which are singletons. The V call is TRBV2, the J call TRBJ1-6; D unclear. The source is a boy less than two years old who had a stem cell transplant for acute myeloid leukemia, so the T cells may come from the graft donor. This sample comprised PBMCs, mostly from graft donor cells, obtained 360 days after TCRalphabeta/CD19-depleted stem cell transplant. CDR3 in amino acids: CASEEDSYNSPLHF. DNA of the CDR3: TGTGCCAGCGAGGAGGATTCTTATAATTCACCCCTCCACTTT.